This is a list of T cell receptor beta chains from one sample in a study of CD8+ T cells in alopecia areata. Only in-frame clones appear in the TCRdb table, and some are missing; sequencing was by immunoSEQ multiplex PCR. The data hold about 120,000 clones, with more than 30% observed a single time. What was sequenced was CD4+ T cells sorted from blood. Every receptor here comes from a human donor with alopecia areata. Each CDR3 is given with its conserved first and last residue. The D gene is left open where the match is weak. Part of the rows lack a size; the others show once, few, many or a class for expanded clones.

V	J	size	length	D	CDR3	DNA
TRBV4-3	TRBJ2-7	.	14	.	CASSQDPGPYEQYF	TGCGCCAGCAGCCAAGATCCGGGGCCCTACGAGCAGTACTTC
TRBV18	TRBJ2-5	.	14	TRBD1	CASSSGQGQETQYF	TGTGCCAGCTCATCGGGACAGGGTCAGGAGACCCAGTACTTC
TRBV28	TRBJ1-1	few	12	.	CASTGVRPEAFF	TGTGCCAGCACAGGGGTCAGGCCTGAAGCTTTCTTT
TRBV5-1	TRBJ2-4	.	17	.	CASSLVGPTLAKNIQYF	TGCGCCAGCAGCTTGGTGGGACCAACTCTAGCCAAAAACATTCAGTACTTC
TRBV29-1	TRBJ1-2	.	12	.	CSVGQSNYGYTF	TGCAGCGTTGGACAGTCTAACTATGGCTACACCTTC
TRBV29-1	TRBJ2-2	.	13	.	CSAGTGNTGELFF	TGCAGCGCGGGAACAGGGAACACCGGGGAGCTGTTTTTT
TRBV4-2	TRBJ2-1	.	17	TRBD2	CASSQGLTSGGDNEQFF	TGTGCCAGCAGCCAAGGCCTGACTAGCGGGGGGGACAATGAGCAGTTCTTC
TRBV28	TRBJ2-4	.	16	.	CASSLMAGKAKNIQYF	TGTGCCAGCAGTTTAATGGCAGGGAAAGCCAAAAACATTCAGTACTTC
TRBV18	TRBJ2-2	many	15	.	CASSSPGTNTGELFF	TGTGCCAGCTCATCTCCCGGGACCAACACCGGGGAGCTGTTTTTT
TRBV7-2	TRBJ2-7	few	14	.	CASSPGPELYEQYF	TGTGCCAGCAGTCCTGGACCGGAACTCTACGAGCAGTACTTC
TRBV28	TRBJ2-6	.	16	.	CASSSPGTVGANVLTF	TGTGCCAGCAGTTCACCCGGGACCGTCGGGGCCAACGTCCTGACTTTC
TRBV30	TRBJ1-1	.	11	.	CAWSPSGVAFF	TGTGCCTGGAGCCCCTCAGGGGTAGCTTTCTTT
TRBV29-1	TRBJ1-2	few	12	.	CSVEDYDYGYTF	TGCAGCGTTGAAGATTACGACTATGGCTACACCTTC
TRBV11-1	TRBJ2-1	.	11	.	CASSLSGEQFF	TGTGCCAGCAGCTTATCGGGGGAGCAGTTCTTC
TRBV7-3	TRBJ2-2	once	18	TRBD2	CASSQLPGLAGGPGELFF	TGTGCCAGCAGCCAATTACCGGGACTAGCGGGAGGACCCGGGGAGCTGTTTTTT
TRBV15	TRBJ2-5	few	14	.	CATSRARVGETQYF	TGTGCCACCAGCAGAGCAAGGGTGGGAGAGACCCAGTACTTC
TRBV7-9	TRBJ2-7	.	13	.	CASSSGLTNEQYF	TGTGCCAGCAGCTCGGGACTCACGAACGAGCAGTACTTC
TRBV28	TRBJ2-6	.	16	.	CASSFSFISGANVLTF	TGTGCCAGCAGTTTCAGTTTCATCTCTGGGGCCAACGTCCTGACTTTC
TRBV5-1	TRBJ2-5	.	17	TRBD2	CASSLAVGAGVRETQYF	TGCGCCAGCAGCTTGGCCGTAGGGGCGGGAGTGAGAGAGACCCAGTACTTC
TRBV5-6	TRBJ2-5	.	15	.	CASSLDRGGLETQYF	TGTGCCAGCAGCTTGGACAGGGGAGGATTGGAGACCCAGTACTTC
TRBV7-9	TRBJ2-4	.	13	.	CASSSSPQDIQYF	TGTGCCAGCAGCTCGTCCCCCCAGGACATTCAGTACTTC
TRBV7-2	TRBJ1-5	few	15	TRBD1	CASSLPGQKGQPQHF	TGTGCCAGCAGCCTTCCGGGACAGAAAGGTCAGCCCCAGCATTTT
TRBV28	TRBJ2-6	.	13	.	CASTLSGANVLTF	TGTGCCAGCACTCTCTCTGGGGCCAACGTCCTGACTTTC
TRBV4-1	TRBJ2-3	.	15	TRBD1	CASSLRQGGRDTQYF	TGCGCCAGCAGCCTCCGACAGGGGGGCAGAGATACGCAGTATTTT
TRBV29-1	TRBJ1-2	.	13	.	CSVGVKGNYGYTF	TGCAGCGTTGGGGTGAAGGGGAACTATGGCTACACCTTC
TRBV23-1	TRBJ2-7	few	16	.	CASSHFFTGPTYEQYF	TGCGCCAGCAGTCATTTCTTTACAGGGCCCACCTACGAGCAGTACTTC
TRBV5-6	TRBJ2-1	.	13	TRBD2	CASSLLREYEQFF	TGTGCCAGCAGCTTGCTGCGGGAGTATGAGCAGTTCTTC
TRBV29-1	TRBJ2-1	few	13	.	CSSSTGSYNEQFF	TGCAGCTCCTCTACGGGGTCCTACAATGAGCAGTTCTTC
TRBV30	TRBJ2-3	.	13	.	CAWTRWDRDTQYF	TGTGCCTGGACCCGGTGGGATCGCGATACGCAGTATTTT
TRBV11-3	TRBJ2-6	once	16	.	CAVGRQVFSGANVLTF	TGTGCCGTTGGGAGACAGGTGTTCTCTGGGGCCAACGTCCTGACTTTC
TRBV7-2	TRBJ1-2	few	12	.	CASSLALYGYTF	TGTGCCAGCAGCTTAGCTCTGTATGGCTACACCTTC
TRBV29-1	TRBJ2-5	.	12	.	CSVAGPRETQYF	TGCAGCGTAGCAGGGCCGCGGGAGACCCAGTACTTC
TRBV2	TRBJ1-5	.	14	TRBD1	CASSGQGAISPQHF	TGTGCCAGCAGTGGACAGGGCGCAATCAGTCCCCAGCATTTT
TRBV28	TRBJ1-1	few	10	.	CASSYTEAFF	TGTGCCAGCAGTTACACTGAAGCTTTCTTT
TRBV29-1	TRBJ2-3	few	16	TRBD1	CSGHPGTGRSTDTQYF	TGCAGCGGCCACCCCGGGACAGGGAGGAGCACAGATACGCAGTATTTT
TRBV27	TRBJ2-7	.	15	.	CASSLSPYPSYEQYF	TGTGCCAGCAGTTTATCGCCCTACCCCTCCTACGAGCAGTACTTC
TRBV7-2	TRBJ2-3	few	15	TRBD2	CASSGSGRAVNTQYF	TGTGCCAGCAGCGGAAGCGGGAGGGCCGTCAATACGCAGTATTTT
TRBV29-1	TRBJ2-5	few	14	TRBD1	CSVGQGSGRETQYF	TGCAGCGTCGGACAGGGTTCCGGGCGAGAGACCCAGTACTTC
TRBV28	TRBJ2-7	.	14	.	CASNRPGQSYEQYF	TGTGCCAGCAATCGGCCGGGACAAAGCTACGAGCAGTACTTC
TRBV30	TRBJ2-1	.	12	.	CAWTHLMGVQFF	TGTGCCTGGACCCACCTTATGGGAGTTCAGTTCTTC
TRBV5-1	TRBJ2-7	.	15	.	CASSLEAGNSYEQYF	TGCGCCAGCAGCTTGGAGGCAGGGAATTCCTACGAGCAGTACTTC
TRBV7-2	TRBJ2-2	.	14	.	CASSGSFFGGELFF	TGTGCCAGCAGCGGTTCGTTCTTCGGCGGGGAGCTGTTTTTT
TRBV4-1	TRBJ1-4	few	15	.	CASSQDRSATGKLFF	TGCGCCAGCAGCCAAGATCGGTCTGCGACCGGCAAACTGTTTTTT
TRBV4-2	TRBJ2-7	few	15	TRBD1	CASSQEGQGHYEQYF	TGTGCCAGCAGCCAAGAAGGACAGGGTCATTACGAGCAGTACTTC
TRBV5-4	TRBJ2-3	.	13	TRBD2	CATGTSGADTQYF	TGTGCCACCGGGACTAGCGGGGCAGATACGCAGTATTTT
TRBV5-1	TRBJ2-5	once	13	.	CASSFLTGETQYF	TGCGCCAGCAGCTTCTTGACAGGAGAGACCCAGTACTTC
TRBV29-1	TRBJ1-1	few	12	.	CSAGTVNTEAFF	TGCAGCGCAGGGACGGTGAACACTGAAGCTTTCTTT
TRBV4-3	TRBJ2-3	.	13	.	CASSQVVPDTQYF	TGCGCCAGCAGCCAAGTTGTCCCAGATACGCAGTATTTT
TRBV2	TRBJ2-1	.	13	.	CASTGSSYNEQFF	TGTGCCAGCACCGGCAGCTCCTACAATGAGCAGTTCTTC
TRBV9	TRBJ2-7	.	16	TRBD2	CASSVRPSGASYEQYF	TGTGCCAGCAGCGTAAGGCCTAGCGGTGCATCCTACGAGCAGTACTTC
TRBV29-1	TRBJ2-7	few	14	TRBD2	CSAGLADINYEQYF	TGCAGCGCAGGTCTAGCGGACATAAACTACGAGCAGTACTTC
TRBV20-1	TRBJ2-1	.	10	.	CSAYREEQFF	TGCAGTGCTTACCGGGAAGAGCAGTTCTTC
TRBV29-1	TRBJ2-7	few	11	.	CSVGGFHEQYF	TGCAGCGTTGGGGGGTTCCACGAGCAGTACTTC
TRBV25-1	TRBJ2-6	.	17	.	CASSAPRLSAGANVLTF	TGTGCCAGCAGTGCGCCCCGACTGTCTGCTGGGGCCAACGTCCTGACTTTC
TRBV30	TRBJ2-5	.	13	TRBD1	CAWEGTGEETQYF	TGTGCCTGGGAAGGGACAGGGGAAGAGACCCAGTACTTC
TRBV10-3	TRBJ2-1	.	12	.	CAISESPSGQFF	TGTGCCATCAGTGAGTCCCCCAGCGGGCAGTTCTTC
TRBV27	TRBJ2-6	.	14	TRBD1	CASSGQAGANVLTF	TGTGCCAGCAGTGGACAGGCTGGGGCCAACGTCCTGACTTTC
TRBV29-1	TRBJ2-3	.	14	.	CSVPEFGGQYTQYF	TGCAGCGTTCCCGAGTTCGGGGGGCAATATACGCAGTATTTT